The 5 T cell receptor beta chains listed next were all sequenced from one sample in a study of CD8 T cells in ankylosing spondylitis. Via MiXCR, TCRdb re-called the 5' RACE reads, giving one row per CDR3 protein. The sample has hundreds of thousands of distinct CDR3 sequences; around 20% are singletons. The sequencing sample was made of blood, either unsorted or a sorted T cell fraction (not recorded which). The receptors come from a female donor with ankylosing spondylitis or in good health (not recorded which).

The chain links TRBV14 to TRBJ2-7; TRBD1 is a possible D gene (5 bases). V dropped 4 bases and J dropped 4 bases, with 14 bases sitting between them. Looked up from germline, CDR1 is SGHDN and CDR2 is FVKESK. The CDR3 runs 14 residues. CDR3 protein: CASSLGRAEYEQYF. CDR3 sequence (DNA): TGTGCCAGCAGCCTTGGCAGGGCCGAATACGAGCAGTACTTC.

This clonotype showed up many times. The V gene is TRBV12-3 or TRBV12-4, the J gene TRBJ2-2; D call uncertain. The CDR3 runs 14 residues. V lost 3 bases to trimming and J lost 8 bases, with 13 bases between them. CDR3 protein: CASSFVRSAGELFF. The CDR3 DNA follows: TGTGCCAGCAGTTTTGTACGGTCAGCGGGGGAGCTGTTTTTT.

This clonotype was seen many times. The genes are TRBV29-1 and TRBJ2-3, with D possibly TRBD1 on 6 matching bases. Germline-derived CDR1 and CDR2 are SQVTM and ANQGSEA. The V gene lost 1 base and the J gene lost 6 bases, with 14 bases spanning the gap. The CDR3 is 14 amino acids. The CDR3 DNA reads as TGCAGCGTTGAAGGGTCAGGGGTTTCCGATACGCAGTATTTT. Protein product: CSVEGSGVSDTQYF.

This clonotype has just a few counts. This CDR3 reads CASSQSDRAGVEQYF. CDR3 sequence (DNA): TGCGCCAGCAGTCAATCCGATAGGGCAGGGGTCGAGCAGTACTTC. The J gene is TRBJ2-7, the V gene TRBV23-1; possible D gene TRBD1, 6 bases. TRBV23-1 carries the ORF label, with uncertain function. Trimming shortened V by 0 bases and J by 6 bases, and 15 bases separated the two germline ends. The CDR3 has 15 residues.

The chain uses TRBV6-1 and TRBJ2-1, with a possible D match to TRBD1 (6 bases). Germline lookup yields CDR1 MNHNS and CDR2 SASEGT. Trimming shortened V by 6 bases and J by 3 bases, and 9 bases separated the two germline ends. The CDR3 spans 13 residues. The CDR3 nucleotides read TGTGCCAGCAGCCACAGGGTCTACAATGAGCAGTTCTTC. Residues: CASSHRVYNEQFF.